The rows below give T cell receptor beta chains drawn from one sample of a study of blood T cells in healthy people across ages. One entry per CDR3 protein results from TCRdb running MiXCR on the 5' RACE reads. The repertoire holds 2 million or so distinct CDR3 sequences, with about 50% as singletons. Specimen: blood. The origin of the receptors is a woman aged 40-49 years in good health. Both conserved end residues are part of each CDR3. D genes are given only for firm matches. Clone sizes are given selectively: once, few, many, or a class where the clone is expanded.

CDR3 DNA: TGCAGTGCTATCCTGACAGGTTCCTACGAGCAGTACTTC
CDR3 protein: CSAILTGSYEQYF
V gene: TRBV20-1
J gene: TRBJ2-7
D gene: NA
clone size: NA

CDR3 DNA: TGTGCCAGCAGCTTCAACACCCGCTCCTACGAGCAGTACTTC
CDR3 protein: CASSFNTRSYEQYF
V gene: TRBV7-9
J gene: TRBJ2-7
D gene: NA
clone size: NA

CDR3 DNA: TGTGCCAGCAGCCGTGGACTAGCGGCATCGGAAAACATTCAGTACTTC
CDR3 protein: CASSRGLAASENIQYF
V gene: TRBV2
J gene: TRBJ2-4
D gene: TRBD2
clone size: NA

CDR3 DNA: TGCAGTGCTAGTAGTCGGGGGGCGAGCAATCAGCCCCAGCATTTT
CDR3 protein: CSASSRGASNQPQHF
V gene: TRBV20-1
J gene: TRBJ1-5
D gene: NA
clone size: NA

CDR3 DNA: TGTGCCAGCAGCGTAGATCCGGGGAGTCAAGAGACCCAGTACTTC
CDR3 protein: CASSVDPGSQETQYF
V gene: TRBV9
J gene: TRBJ2-5
D gene: NA
clone size: few

CDR3 DNA: TGTGCCAGCAGGCCAGGGGGAAAAAAAGAGACCCAGTACTTC
CDR3 protein: CASRPGGKKETQYF
V gene: TRBV6-6
J gene: TRBJ2-5
D gene: TRBD1
clone size: NA

CDR3 DNA: TGCAGCGTTGAGAAAGGGCAGCAAGCTTTCTTT
CDR3 protein: CSVEKGQQAFF
V gene: TRBV29-1
J gene: TRBJ1-1
D gene: NA
clone size: NA

CDR3 DNA: TGTGTCAGCAGCCAAGATCTGTTAGAGACCCAGTACTTC
CDR3 protein: CVSSQDLLETQYF
V gene: TRBV14
J gene: TRBJ2-5
D gene: NA
clone size: NA

CDR3 DNA: TGTGCCAGCAGTTTATATGGCCAGTGGGATAGCACAGATACGCAGTATTTT
CDR3 protein: CASSLYGQWDSTDTQYF
V gene: TRBV27
J gene: TRBJ2-3
D gene: NA
clone size: NA

CDR3 DNA: TGCGCCAGCAGCCAAGATAGGGACAGGGGACGGCAGTACTTC
CDR3 protein: CASSQDRDRGRQYF
V gene: TRBV4-3
J gene: TRBJ2-7
D gene: TRBD1
clone size: NA